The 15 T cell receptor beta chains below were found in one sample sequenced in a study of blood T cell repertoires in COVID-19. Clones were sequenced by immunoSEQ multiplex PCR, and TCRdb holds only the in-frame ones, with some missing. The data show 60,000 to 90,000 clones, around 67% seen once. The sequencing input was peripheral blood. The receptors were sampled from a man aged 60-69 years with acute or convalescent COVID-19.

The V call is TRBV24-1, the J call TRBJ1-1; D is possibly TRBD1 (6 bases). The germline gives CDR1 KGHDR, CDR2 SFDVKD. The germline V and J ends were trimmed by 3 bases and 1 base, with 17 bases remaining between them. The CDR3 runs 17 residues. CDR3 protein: CATSDDDRYGANTEAFF. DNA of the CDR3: TGTGCCACCAGTGATGATGACAGGTATGGGGCGAACACTGAAGCTTTCTTT.

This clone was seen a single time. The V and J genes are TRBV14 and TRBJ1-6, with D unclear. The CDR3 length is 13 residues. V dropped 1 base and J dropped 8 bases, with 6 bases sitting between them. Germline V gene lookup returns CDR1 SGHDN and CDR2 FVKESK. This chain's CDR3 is CASSQVQDSPLHF. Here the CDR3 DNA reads TGTGCCAGCAGCCAAGTGCAGGATTCACCCCTCCACTTT.

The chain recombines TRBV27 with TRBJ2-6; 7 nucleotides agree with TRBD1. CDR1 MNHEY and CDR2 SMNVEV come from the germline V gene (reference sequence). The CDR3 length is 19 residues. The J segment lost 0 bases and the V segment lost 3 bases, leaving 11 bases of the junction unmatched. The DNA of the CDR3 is TGTGCCAGCAGTTTTGGATGGACAGGAATACCCTCTGGGGCCAACGTCCTGACTTTC. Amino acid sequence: CASSFGWTGIPSGANVLTF. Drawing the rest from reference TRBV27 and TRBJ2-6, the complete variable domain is EAQVTQNPRYLITVTGKKLTVTCSQNMNHEYMSWYRQDPGLGLRQIYYSMNVEVTDKGDVPEGYKVSRKEKRNFPLILESPSPNQTSLYFCASSFGWTGIPSGANVLTFGAGSRLTVL.

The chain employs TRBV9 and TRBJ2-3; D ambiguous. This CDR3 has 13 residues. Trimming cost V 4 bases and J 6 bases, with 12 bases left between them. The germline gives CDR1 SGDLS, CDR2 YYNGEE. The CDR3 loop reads CASSSRNDDTQYF. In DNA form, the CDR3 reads TGTGCCAGCAGCTCTAGAAATGACGATACGCAGTATTTT.

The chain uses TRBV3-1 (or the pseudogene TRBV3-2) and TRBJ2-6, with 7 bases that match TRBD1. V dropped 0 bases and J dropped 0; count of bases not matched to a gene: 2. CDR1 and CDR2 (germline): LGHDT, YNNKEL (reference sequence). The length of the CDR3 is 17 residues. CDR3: CASSQEEGASGANVLTF. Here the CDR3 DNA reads TGTGCCAGCAGCCAAGAAGAGGGGGCCTCTGGGGCCAACGTCCTGACTTTC.

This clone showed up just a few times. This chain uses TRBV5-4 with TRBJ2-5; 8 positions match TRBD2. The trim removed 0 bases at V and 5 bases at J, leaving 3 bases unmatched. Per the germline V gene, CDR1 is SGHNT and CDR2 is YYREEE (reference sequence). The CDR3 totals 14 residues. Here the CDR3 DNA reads TGTGCCAGCAGCTTGGAAGCGGGGGTGGAGACCCAGTACTTC. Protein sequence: CASSLEAGVETQYF.

This chain's CDR3 is CAWARTGDNEQFF. CDR3 sequence (DNA): TGTGCCTGGGCCAGGACAGGGGACAATGAGCAGTTCTTC. The chain joins TRBV30 to TRBJ2-1, with 9 bases identical to TRBD1. There are 13 residues in the CDR3. Germline CDR1 is GTSNPN and CDR2 is SVGIG (reference sequence). V dropped 5 bases and J dropped 5; count of bases not matched to a gene: 4.

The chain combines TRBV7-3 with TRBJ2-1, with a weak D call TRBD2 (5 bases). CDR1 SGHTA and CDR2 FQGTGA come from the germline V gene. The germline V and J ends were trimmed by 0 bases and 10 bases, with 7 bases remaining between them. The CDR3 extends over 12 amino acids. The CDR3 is CASSLTEAEQFF. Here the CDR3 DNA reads TGTGCCAGCAGCTTAACGGAGGCGGAGCAGTTCTTC.

The DNA for the CDR3 is TGTGCCAGCAGCCAAGAGGCACAGCAGTACTTC. This sequence encodes CASSQEAQQYF. This chain connects TRBV3-1 (or the pseudogene TRBV3-2) to TRBJ2-7; no definite D call. V lost 0 bases, J lost 8 bases, and 5 bases lay in between. The germline V gene has CDR1 LGHDT and CDR2 YNNKEL (reference sequence). The length of the CDR3 is 11 residues.

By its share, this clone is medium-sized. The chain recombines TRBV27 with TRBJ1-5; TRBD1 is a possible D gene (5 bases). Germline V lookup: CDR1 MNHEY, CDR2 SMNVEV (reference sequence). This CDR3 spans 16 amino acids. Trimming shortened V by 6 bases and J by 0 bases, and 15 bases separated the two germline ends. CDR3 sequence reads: CASRLTGGYSNQPQHF. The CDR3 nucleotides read TGTGCCAGCAGGCTAACGGGGGGGTATAGCAATCAGCCCCAGCATTTT.

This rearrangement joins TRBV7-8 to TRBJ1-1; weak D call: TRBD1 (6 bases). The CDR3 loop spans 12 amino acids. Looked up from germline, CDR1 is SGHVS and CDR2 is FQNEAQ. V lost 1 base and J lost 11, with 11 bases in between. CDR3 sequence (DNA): TGTGCCAGCAGCTTAGGGGGGCTGGATGCTTTCTTT. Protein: CASSLGGLDAFF.

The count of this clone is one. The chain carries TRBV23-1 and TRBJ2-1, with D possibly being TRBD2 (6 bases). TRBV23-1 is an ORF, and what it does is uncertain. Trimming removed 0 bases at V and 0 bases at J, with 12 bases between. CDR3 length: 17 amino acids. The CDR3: CASSQSRGQSSYNEQFF. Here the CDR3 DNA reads TGCGCCAGCAGTCAATCGCGGGGTCAGAGCTCCTACAATGAGCAGTTCTTC.

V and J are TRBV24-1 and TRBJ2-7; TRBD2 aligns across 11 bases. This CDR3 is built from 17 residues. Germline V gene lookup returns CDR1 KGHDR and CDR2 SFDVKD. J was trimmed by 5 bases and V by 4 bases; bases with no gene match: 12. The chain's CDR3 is CATSDSETSGSINEQYF. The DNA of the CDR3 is TGTGCCACCAGTGACTCTGAAACTAGCGGGAGTATCAACGAGCAGTACTTC.

CDR3 sequence reads: CASRGRGIDQPQHF. The CDR3 nucleotides are TGTGCCTCCCGAGGCAGGGGGATAGATCAGCCCCAGCATTTT. The chain is built from TRBV2 and TRBJ1-5, with 7 bases lining up with TRBD1. The CDR3 is 14 residues long. Germline values: CDR1 SNHLY, CDR2 FYNNEI. V lost 11 bases, J lost 5 bases, and 12 bases stayed unmatched.

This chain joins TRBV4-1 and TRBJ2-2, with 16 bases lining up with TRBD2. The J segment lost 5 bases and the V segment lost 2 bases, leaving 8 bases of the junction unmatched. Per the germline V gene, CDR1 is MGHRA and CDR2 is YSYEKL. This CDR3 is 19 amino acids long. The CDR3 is CASSQTRGLAGGRTGELFF. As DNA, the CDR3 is TGCGCCAGCAGCCAAACTAGGGGACTAGCGGGAGGGCGTACCGGGGAGCTGTTTTTT.